Below, one T cell receptor (beta chain) is given with its context. No antigen is known for it. V lost 2 bases and J lost 7, with 15 bases in between. The CDR3 extends over 14 amino acids. CDR1 is SNHLY, CDR2 FYNNEI, per germline. One entry per CDR3 protein results from TCRdb running MiXCR on the 5' RACE reads. This sample has 250,000 to 350,000 distinct CDR3 sequences, with around 19% found just once. The data originate from a study of T-cell memory formation after mild COVID-19. Findings of the study overall: The pre-infection memory compartment contained some responding clones, suggesting cross-reactive memory joined.

Sequencing used PBMCs or a T cell subset sorted from them (not recorded which). This receptor was taken from a man aged 18-30 years who had mild COVID-19 (a few samples of this study predate the infection). Cell type and time point are not known. The V call is TRBV2, the J call TRBJ2-7; D gene uncertain. The DNA for the CDR3 is TGTGCCAGCAGTGAAATGTGGGGAAACTCGGAGCAGTACGTC. It is translated as CASSEMWGNSEQYV.